Shown below are 13 T cell receptor beta chains from a single sample sequenced in a study of shared clonotypes between healthy human individuals. Method: immunoSEQ multiplex PCR; TCRdb's copy keeps in-frame clones and lacks some. The sample has hundreds of thousands of clones, roughly 77% seen once; the top ten hold under 15%. The sequenced sample consisted of PBMCs. These receptors were obtained from a woman in her thirties or forties in good health. Some clones in this sample may be carry-over from other donors' samples.

The rearrangement uses TRBV30 and TRBJ2-3, with 11 positions matching TRBD2. V trimming: 0 bases; J trimming: 5 bases; junction bases outside the gene matches: 4. The CDR3 consists of 15 residues. Germline CDR1 and CDR2: GTSNPN and SVGIG (reference sequence). The CDR3 is CAWSVSGRAGDTQYF. The CDR3 bases are TGTGCCTGGAGTGTTAGCGGGAGGGCCGGAGATACGCAGTATTTT.

Concerning this clone: The same CDR3 can be traced to other DNA sequences in this sample. The J gene is TRBJ2-1, the V gene TRBV5-1; 12 bases line up with TRBD2. Per the germline V gene, CDR1 is SGHRS and CDR2 is YFSETQ. The CDR3 is 15 amino acids. V shed 4 bases, J shed 4 bases, and the junction held 3 bases outside the gene matches. The CDR3 DNA reads TGCGCCAGCAGCGACGGGACTAGCGGGTACAATGAGCAGTTCTTC. Amino acid sequence: CASSDGTSGYNEQFF.

This chain joins TRBV7-3 and TRBJ2-7; tentative D call: TRBD2 (6 bases). Deletions cut 5 bases from V and 0 bases from J, with 11 bases between. The germline V gene encodes CDR1 SGHTA and CDR2 FQGTGA. The CDR3 covers 14 residues. CDR3 nucleotide sequence: TGTGCCAGCAGCGCCGGACTATCCTCCTACGAGCAGTACTTC. This gives the protein CASSAGLSSYEQYF. Full variable domain (remainder filled in from reference TRBV7-3 and TRBJ2-7): GAGVSQTPSNKVTEKGKYVELRCDPISGHTALYWYRQSLGQGPEFLIYFQGTGAADDSGLPNDRFFAVRPEGSVSTLKIQRTERGDSAVYLCASSAGLSSYEQYFGPGTRLTVT.

This chain joins TRBV29-1 and TRBJ2-1, with D possibly called TRBD1 or TRBD2 (6 bases each). Germline V gives CDR1 SQVTM, CDR2 ANQGSEA. Trimming removed 4 bases from V and 8 bases from J, with 21 bases in between. This CDR3 has 15 residues. DNA of the CDR3: TGCAGCGTTGTATCGGGGGCCTCGGCCGTGGATGAGCAGTTCTTC. Protein sequence: CSVVSGASAVDEQFF.

The chain carries TRBV7-2 and TRBJ1-5; D perhaps matches TRBD1 (5 bases). The CDR3 has 15 amino acids. Looked up from germline, CDR1 is SGHTA and CDR2 is FQGNSA. Deletions cut 5 bases from V and 6 bases from J, with 17 bases between. The CDR3: CASSQDSSGGQPQHF. For the CDR3, the DNA is TGTGCCAGCAGCCAGGACTCCTCGGGGGGTCAGCCCCAGCATTTT.

This chain links TRBV7-8 with TRBJ2-7, with D possibly TRBD2 on 6 matching bases. CDR1 and CDR2 from the germline V gene are SGHVS and FQNEAQ. The CDR3 covers 14 residues. Trimming shortened V by 6 bases and J by 0 bases, and 12 bases separated the two germline ends. The CDR3 nucleotides are TGTGCCAGCAGTCGCGGGGTGAGCTCCTACGAGCAGTACTTC. Its translation: CASSRGVSSYEQYF.

The chain uses TRBV6-1 and TRBJ1-2; D is ambiguous. V dropped 6 bases and J dropped 8 bases, with 10 bases sitting between them. CDR3 length: 11 amino acids. Germline CDR1 is MNHNS and CDR2 is SASEGT. CDR3 bases: TGTGCCAGCAGAGTAGGCGAAGGCTACACCTTC. This gives the protein CASRVGEGYTF.

V gene TRBV6-1 combines with J gene TRBJ2-5, with TRBD1 matching over 8 bases. The CDR3 has 12 amino acids. Trimming took 6 bases from V and 5 from J; bases not matched to a gene: 2. Germline CDR1 reads MNHNS; CDR2 reads SASEGT. In DNA, the CDR3 is TGTGCCAGCAGGGACAGGGTTGAGACCCAGTACTTC. It yields the protein CASRDRVETQYF.

This clone was detected many times. The chain is built from TRBV7-9 and TRBJ1-1; D unresolved. Trimming removed 3 bases at V and 1 base at J, with 6 bases between. The V gene's germline CDR1 is SEHNR and CDR2 FQNEAQ (reference sequence). The CDR3 runs 13 residues. CDR3 nucleotides: TGTGCCAGCAGCTTCACGACGAACACTGAAGCTTTCTTT. Translated, it gives CASSFTTNTEAFF.

The genes are TRBV10-2 and TRBJ2-1; D possibly matches TRBD1 or TRBD2 (5 bases each). V was clipped by 8 bases and J by 0 bases, with 17 bases between them. Germline lookup yields CDR1 WSHSY and CDR2 SAAADI. The CDR3 consists of 16 residues. The CDR3 protein is CASWDPGGYSYNEQFF. The CDR3 region has the DNA TGCGCCAGCTGGGACCCCGGCGGGTACTCCTACAATGAGCAGTTCTTC.

The chain joins TRBV7-2 to TRBJ2-5; 15 nucleotides match TRBD2. Trimming removed 3 bases from V and 5 bases from J; junction bases left unmatched: 4. This CDR3 contains 16 residues. Germline CDR1 is SGHTA and CDR2 is FQGNSA. The CDR3: CASSFQGTSGGETQYF. In DNA form, the CDR3 reads TGTGCCAGCAGCTTCCAAGGGACTAGCGGGGGGGAGACCCAGTACTTC.

This chain connects TRBV28 to TRBJ1-2; D gene uncertain. The CDR3 contains 13 residues. Germline V gene sequence: CDR1 MDHEN, CDR2 SYDVKM. Trimming shortened V by 5 bases and J by 0 bases, and 7 bases separated the two germline ends. CDR3 sequence (DNA): TGTGCCAGCAGTCCCACCTCTAACTATGGCTACACCTTC. Translated, it gives CASSPTSNYGYTF.

The chain links TRBV5-1 to TRBJ2-7, with 11 bases identical to TRBD2. CDR1 and CDR2 from the germline V gene are SGHRS and YFSETQ. The CDR3 runs 13 residues. V lost 9 bases to trimming and J lost 4 bases; unmatched junction nucleotides: 6. The CDR3 protein is CAITSGSPYEQYF. CDR3 in DNA: TGCGCCATCACTAGCGGGAGCCCATACGAGCAGTACTTC.